One sample yielded the 25 T cell receptor beta chains listed below, sequenced in a study of T-cell reconstitution after alpha-beta-depleted transplantation in children. Molecular barcoding with unique molecular identifiers was used for the TCRbeta library. In TCRdb, the PCR reads were re-called with MiXCR into one record per CDR3 protein. The sample has approximately 520,000 distinct CDR3 sequences; about 10% are singletons. The sample was PBMCs, mostly from graft donor cells, taken 180 days after TCRalphabeta/CD19-depleted stem cell transplant. These receptors were collected from a female patient aged 2 to 10 who had a stem cell transplant for aplastic anemia, so the T cells may come from the graft donor.

This clonotype has just a few counts. This sequence joins TRBV7-2 and TRBJ1-5; a possible D gene is TRBD1 (5 bases). The CDR3 consists of 16 residues. The germline V gene has CDR1 SGHTA and CDR2 FQGNSA. The V gene lost 2 bases and the J gene lost 1 base, with 12 bases spanning the gap. CDR3 sequence (DNA): TGTGCCAGCAGCTTAATGGGGCAGGGAAGCAATCAGCCCCAGCATTTT. Residues: CASSLMGQGSNQPQHF.

This clonotype came up a few times. The rearrangement links TRBV20-1 to TRBJ2-1; D is uncertain. The CDR3 contains 13 residues. Germline V CDR1 and CDR2: DFQATT, SNEGSKA (reference sequence). The V end lost 3 bases, the J end lost 8 bases, and 14 bases lay between the germline ends. CDR3 protein: CSARSESSDEQFF. Here the CDR3 DNA reads TGCAGTGCTAGGAGCGAGTCTTCCGATGAGCAGTTCTTC.

The chain combines TRBV6-2 or TRBV6-3 with TRBJ2-1; D assignment may be TRBD1 or TRBD2 (6 bases each). The germline V and J ends were trimmed by 1 base and 0 bases, with 22 bases remaining between them. Germline CDR1 reads MNHEY; CDR2 reads SVGEGT. The CDR3 is made up of 20 amino acids. CDR3: CASSYFIIGGGSSSYNEQFF. The CDR3 bases are TGTGCCAGCAGTTACTTTATTATCGGGGGCGGATCGAGCTCCTACAATGAGCAGTTCTTC.

This clonotype was seen a few times. The chain recombines TRBV6-1 with TRBJ1-6, with D maybe TRBD1 (5 bases). Per the germline V gene, CDR1 is MNHNS and CDR2 is SASEGT. This CDR3 has 15 residues. V lost 5 bases, J lost 10 bases, and 18 bases lay in between. The CDR3 sequence: CASSPGTVEVSPLHF. CDR3 sequence (DNA): TGTGCCAGCAGTCCGGGGACTGTCGAGGTATCACCCCTCCACTTT.

This clonotype was counted ten times or more. The V and J genes are TRBV5-6 and TRBJ2-1; TRBD1 matches 9 bases. The trim removed 3 bases at V and 10 bases at J, leaving 5 bases unmatched. The CDR3 contains 13 residues. The germline CDR1 and CDR2 sequences are SGHDT and YYEEEE. CDR3 sequence: CASSWDRVDEQFF. The CDR3 region has the DNA TGTGCCAGCAGCTGGGACAGGGTCGACGAGCAGTTCTTC.

This clonotype was detected ten times or more. The rearrangement uses TRBV12-3 or TRBV12-4 and TRBJ1-1; D is unclear. V was cut by 2 bases and J by 1 base, with 8 bases left in between. The CDR3 is made up of 14 amino acids. The CDR3 reads CASSLRTPNTEAFF. DNA for the CDR3: TGTGCCAGCAGTTTAAGGACCCCGAACACTGAAGCTTTCTTT.

The table lists this clonotype with a few counts. The chain joins TRBV6-5 to TRBJ2-7, with D perhaps TRBD1 or TRBD2 (5 bases each). Trimming removed 2 bases from V and 3 bases from J, with 17 bases in between. The CDR3 extends over 16 amino acids. Germline V gene lookup returns CDR1 MNHEY and CDR2 SVGAGI. CDR3 loop: CASSYSYGTENYEQYF. CDR3 sequence (DNA): TGTGCCAGCAGTTACAGCTACGGGACGGAGAACTACGAGCAGTACTTC.

V and J are TRBV5-7 and TRBJ2-7; the D is unclear. TRBV5-7 is recorded as an ORF, its role being uncertain. The germline V and J ends were trimmed by 1 base and 3 bases, with 2 bases remaining between them. This CDR3 has 11 amino acids. CDR3 nucleotides: TGTGCCAGCAGCTTGTACTACGAGCAGTACGTC. This sequence encodes CASSLYYEQYV.

This clonotype has only a few counts. CDR3 region: CASSPLVGSSSTDTQYF. DNA of the CDR3: TGCGCCAGCAGCCCGCTAGTCGGATCTTCTAGCACAGATACGCAGTATTTT. The chain joins TRBV4-3 to TRBJ2-3; D is uncertain. Germline CDR1 is LGHNA and CDR2 is YSLEER. This CDR3 contains 17 residues. V was shortened by 4 bases and J by 0 bases, with 17 bases between the two germline ends.

V is TRBV4-2 and J is TRBJ2-1, with 7 bases lining up with TRBD1. CDR3 length equals 17 residues. Unmatched junction bases numbered 9, after V lost 0 bases and J lost 4 bases. CDR1 is LGHNA, CDR2 YNFKEQ, per germline. CDR3 nucleotides: TGTGCCAGCAGCCAAGAAGGGTTGAGGGGGCCTTACAATGAGCAGTTCTTC. Residues: CASSQEGLRGPYNEQFF.

This chain connects TRBV4-2 to TRBJ2-2; D may be TRBD2 (6 bases). The CDR3 covers 18 residues. V gave up 0 bases and J gave up 4 bases, with 18 bases separating them. Looked up from germline, CDR1 is LGHNA and CDR2 is YNFKEQ. The CDR3: CASSQETGAGGPTGELFF. The CDR3 bases are TGTGCCAGCAGCCAAGAAACCGGAGCGGGTGGACCCACCGGGGAGCTGTTTTTT.

This clonotype was observed a few times. This chain uses TRBV3-1 with TRBJ2-3, with D unresolved. Germline CDR1 LGHDT, CDR2 YNNKEL (reference sequence). The CDR3 sequence is 11 residues long. The V end was cut by 3 bases, the J end by 5 bases, with 3 bases between. CDR3 amino acids: CASSHGDTQYF. Written as DNA, the CDR3 is TGTGCCAGCAGCCACGGAGATACGCAGTATTTT.

The V and J genes are TRBV30 and TRBJ2-3; 12 nucleotides line up with TRBD2. V was pared by 4 bases and J by 0 bases, with 8 bases of the junction left unmatched. The CDR3 contains 17 residues. Germline V CDR1 and CDR2: GTSNPN, SVGIG (reference sequence). The CDR3 nucleotides are TGTGCCTGGAAGGCCCTAGCGGGAGGGCCTAGCACAGATACGCAGTATTTT. Protein sequence: CAWKALAGGPSTDTQYF.

This clonotype was found a few times. The rearrangement uses TRBV5-1 and TRBJ1-4; 7 bases fit TRBD1. From germline, CDR1 is SGHRS and CDR2 YFSETQ. This CDR3 is 19 amino acids long. The V gene end was trimmed by 4 bases and the J gene end by 0 bases; junction bases not matched to a gene: 15. The CDR3 DNA sequence: TGCGCCAGCAGCGCAACCCGGGACAGAGGACATGCAACTAATGAAAAACTGTTTTTT. This codes for CASSATRDRGHATNEKLFF.

This clonotype has ten or more counts. J is TRBJ2-5 and V is TRBV12-3 or TRBV12-4; no clear D gene. CDR3 length: 12 residues. Deletions cut 2 bases from V and 5 bases from J, with 6 bases between. The DNA for the CDR3 is TGTGCCAGCAGTTTAAACCGGGAGACCCAGTACTTC. Translating it yields CASSLNRETQYF.

V is TRBV30 and J is TRBJ2-5, with D possibly matching TRBD2 (5 bases). V was cut by 2 bases and J by 3 bases, with 16 bases left in between. The germline gives CDR1 GTSNPN, CDR2 SVGIG (reference sequence). CDR3 size: 15 residues. The DNA of the CDR3 is TGTGCCTGGAGTCAGACCTCCATGGGAGAAGAGACCCAGTACTTC. Amino acid sequence: CAWSQTSMGEETQYF.

The sample holds many counts of this clonotype. One end of the junction does not line up with germline, which may come from a read error. The chain is built from TRBV7-9 and TRBJ2-3, with 8 bases identical to TRBD1. Per germline, CDR1 SEHNR and CDR2 FQNEAQ (reference sequence). CDR3 size: 14 residues. The CDR3 DNA reads as TGCGCCAGCAGCTTGACAGGGGGCACAGATACGCAGTATTTT. It is translated as CASSLTGGTDTQYF.

V and J are TRBV11-2 and TRBJ2-7, with 7 bases aligning to TRBD2. CDR1 SGHAT and CDR2 FQNNGV come from the germline V gene. The CDR3 is made up of 16 amino acids. Trimming at V came to 7 bases and at J to 3 bases, leaving 15 bases not matched to a gene. CDR3 residues: CASTNRAQGLHYEQYV. CDR3 bases: TGTGCCAGCACCAATCGGGCCCAGGGACTACACTACGAGCAGTACGTC.

The V and J genes are TRBV11-2 and TRBJ2-5; 9 nucleotides agree with TRBD1. Unmatched junction bases numbered 6, after V lost 3 bases and J lost 4 bases. CDR3 length equals 15 residues. CDR1 and CDR2 (germline): SGHAT, FQNNGV. The CDR3 spells CASSFFPTGGETQYF. The CDR3 DNA reads TGTGCCAGCAGCTTTTTCCCGACAGGGGGAGAGACCCAGTACTTC.

This clonotype was observed a few times. The CDR3 bases are TGCGCCAGCAGCCAAGAAAGTAGGGGATCGTATGGCTACACCTTC. It yields the protein CASSQESRGSYGYTF. J is TRBJ1-2 and V is TRBV4-3, with D tentatively TRBD1 (5 bases). V lost 0 bases and J lost 5, with 13 bases in between. The length of the CDR3 is 15 residues. Germline values: CDR1 LGHNA, CDR2 YSLEER.

In DNA form, the CDR3 reads TGTGCCAGCAGTTTAGGGGTTAGCGAGCAGTACTTC. Encoded protein: CASSLGVSEQYF. This chain joins TRBV28 and TRBJ2-7; D not certain. In germline, CDR1 is MDHEN, CDR2 SYDVKM. V was trimmed by 2 bases and J by 6 bases, leaving 8 bases between them. The CDR3 has 12 residues.

This chain connects TRBV20-1 to TRBJ1-1; perhaps TRBD1 as D (6 bases). V shed 1 base and J shed 7 bases, with 13 bases lying between them. The CDR3 has 13 residues. Per germline, CDR1 DFQATT and CDR2 SNEGSKA (reference sequence). The CDR3 DNA reads as TGCAGTGCTAGAGTAAGGGGGACGAGTGAAGCTTTCTTT. Translated, it gives CSARVRGTSEAFF.

This clonotype was counted a few times. This rearrangement joins TRBV2 to TRBJ2-1; D remains unclear. There are 14 residues in the CDR3. V lost 2 bases, J lost 7 bases, and 12 bases lay in between. Germline-derived CDR1 and CDR2 are SNHLY and FYNNEI. The CDR3: CASSELPGANEQFF. The CDR3 nucleotides are TGTGCCAGCAGTGAACTCCCAGGCGCAAATGAGCAGTTCTTC.

The chain recombines TRBV7-2 with TRBJ2-7; D unresolved. CDR3 length equals 14 residues. Trimming removed 1 base from V and 3 bases from J, with 10 bases in between. Germline CDR1 is SGHTA and CDR2 is FQGNSA. In DNA form, the CDR3 reads TGTGCCAGCAGCTTAGGAATGGGGAACTACGAGCAGTACTTC. Its protein product is CASSLGMGNYEQYF.

This clonotype was counted at least ten times. V is TRBV5-1 and J is TRBJ2-7; D gene ambiguous. Between the trimmed V and J ends, which lost 6 bases and 7 bases, there was a span of 20 bases. The CDR3 totals 14 residues. CDR1 SGHRS and CDR2 YFSETQ come from the germline V gene. CDR3 sequence (DNA): TGCGCCAGCAACATTTTCAAGAGTCTACGGGAGCAGTACGTC. Translated, it gives CASNIFKSLREQYV.